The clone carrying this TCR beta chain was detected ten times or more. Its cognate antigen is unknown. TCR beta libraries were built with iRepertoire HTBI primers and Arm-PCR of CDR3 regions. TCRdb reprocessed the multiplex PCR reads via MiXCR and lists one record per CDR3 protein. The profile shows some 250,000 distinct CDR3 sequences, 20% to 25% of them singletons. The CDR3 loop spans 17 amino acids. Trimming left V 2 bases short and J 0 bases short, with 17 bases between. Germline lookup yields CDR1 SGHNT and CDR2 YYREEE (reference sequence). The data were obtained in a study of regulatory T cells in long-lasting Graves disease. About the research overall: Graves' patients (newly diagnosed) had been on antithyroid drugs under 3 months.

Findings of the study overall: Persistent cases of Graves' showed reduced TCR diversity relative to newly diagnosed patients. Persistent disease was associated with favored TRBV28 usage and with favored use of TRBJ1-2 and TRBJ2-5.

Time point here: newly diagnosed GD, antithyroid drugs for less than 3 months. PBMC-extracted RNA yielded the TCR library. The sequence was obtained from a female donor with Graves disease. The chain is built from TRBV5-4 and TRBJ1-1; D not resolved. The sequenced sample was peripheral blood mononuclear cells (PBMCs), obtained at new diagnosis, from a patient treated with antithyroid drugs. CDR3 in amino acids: CASSLRHCGGMNTEAFF. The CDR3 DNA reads TGTGCCAGCAGCTTACGACATTGTGGAGGAATGAACACTGAAGCTTTCTTT.